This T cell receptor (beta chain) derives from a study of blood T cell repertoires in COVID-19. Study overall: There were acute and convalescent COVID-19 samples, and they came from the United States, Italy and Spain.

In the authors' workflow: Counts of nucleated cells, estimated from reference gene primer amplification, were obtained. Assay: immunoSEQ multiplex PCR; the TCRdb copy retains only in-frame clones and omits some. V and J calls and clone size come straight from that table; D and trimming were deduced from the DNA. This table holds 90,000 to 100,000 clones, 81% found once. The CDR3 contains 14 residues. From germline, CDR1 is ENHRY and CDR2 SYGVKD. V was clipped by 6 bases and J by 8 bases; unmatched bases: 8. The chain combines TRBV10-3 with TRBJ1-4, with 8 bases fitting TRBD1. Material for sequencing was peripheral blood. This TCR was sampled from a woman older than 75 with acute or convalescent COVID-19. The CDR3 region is CAIRAGTGDEKLFF. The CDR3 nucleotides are TGTGCCATCAGGGCCGGGACAGGCGACGAAAAACTGTTTTTT.